Only a few counts were recorded for the clone carrying this TCR beta chain. This specimen comes from a study of cytomegalovirus exposure and HLA in healthy donors. The CDR3 spans 16 residues. Germline-derived CDR1 and CDR2 are SNHLY and FYNNEI. Germline trimming cut 6 bases from V and 1 base from J; bases unmatched to any gene: 11. The PCR made use of 60 Vbeta and 13 Jbeta primers. This table comes from immunoSEQ multiplex PCR, and its TCRdb copy is limited to in-frame clones, with some not included. The data show approximately 140,000 clones, 65% to 80% seen once. The sample consisted of PBMCs. V is TRBV2 and J is TRBJ1-2; 7 bases map to TRBD1. This TCR derives from a woman under 30 in good health and CMV-seronegative. The CDR3 nucleotides are TGTGCCAGCAGGAAGGACCCGGGACAGATTAACTATGGCTACACCTTC. It encodes CASRKDPGQINYGYTF.